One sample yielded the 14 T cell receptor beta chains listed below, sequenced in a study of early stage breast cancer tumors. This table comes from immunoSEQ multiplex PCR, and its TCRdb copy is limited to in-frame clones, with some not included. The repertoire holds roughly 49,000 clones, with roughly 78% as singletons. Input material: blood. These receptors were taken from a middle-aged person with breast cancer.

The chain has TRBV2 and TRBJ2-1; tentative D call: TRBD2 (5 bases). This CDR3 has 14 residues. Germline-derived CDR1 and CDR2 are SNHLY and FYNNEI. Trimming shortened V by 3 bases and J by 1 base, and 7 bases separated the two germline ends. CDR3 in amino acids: CASSDRGSYNEQFF. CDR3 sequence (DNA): TGTGCCAGCAGTGATCGAGGGTCCTACAATGAGCAGTTCTTC.

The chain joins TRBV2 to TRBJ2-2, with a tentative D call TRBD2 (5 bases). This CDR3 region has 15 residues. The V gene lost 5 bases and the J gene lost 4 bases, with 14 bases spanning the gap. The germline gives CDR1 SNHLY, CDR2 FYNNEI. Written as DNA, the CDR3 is TGTGCCAGCAGTTCGACGGGCGCGGGCACCGGGGAGCTGTTTTTT. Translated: CASSSTGAGTGELFF.

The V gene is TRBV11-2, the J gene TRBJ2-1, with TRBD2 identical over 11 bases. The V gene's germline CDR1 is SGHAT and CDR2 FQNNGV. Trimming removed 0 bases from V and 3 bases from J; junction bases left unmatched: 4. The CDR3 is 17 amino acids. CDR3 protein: CASSLEGTSGGYNEQFF. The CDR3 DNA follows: TGTGCCAGCAGCTTAGAAGGGACTAGCGGAGGCTACAATGAGCAGTTCTTC.

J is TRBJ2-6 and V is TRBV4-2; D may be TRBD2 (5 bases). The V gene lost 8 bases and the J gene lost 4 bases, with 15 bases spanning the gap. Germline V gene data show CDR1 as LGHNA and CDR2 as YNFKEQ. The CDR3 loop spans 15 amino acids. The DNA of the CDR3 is TGTGCCAGCGGCTCGGGGAATAGGGGGGCCAACGTCCTGACTTTC. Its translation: CASGSGNRGANVLTF.

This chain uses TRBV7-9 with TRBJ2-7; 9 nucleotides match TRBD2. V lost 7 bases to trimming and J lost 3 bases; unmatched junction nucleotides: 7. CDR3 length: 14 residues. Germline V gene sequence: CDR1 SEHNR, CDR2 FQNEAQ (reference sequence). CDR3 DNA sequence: TGTGCCAGCACCCTCGGGACTAGCCTCTACGAGCAGTACTTC. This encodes CASTLGTSLYEQYF.

The CDR3 DNA reads TGCGCCAGCAGCTTAGGACAGGGGAGAGACACCATATATTTT. It translates to CASSLGQGRDTIYF. The rearrangement links TRBV5-1 to TRBJ1-3; 9 nucleotides match TRBD1. The V gene's germline CDR1 is SGHRS and CDR2 YFSETQ. V was pared by 2 bases and J by 8 bases, with 5 bases of the junction left unmatched. The CDR3 extends over 14 amino acids.

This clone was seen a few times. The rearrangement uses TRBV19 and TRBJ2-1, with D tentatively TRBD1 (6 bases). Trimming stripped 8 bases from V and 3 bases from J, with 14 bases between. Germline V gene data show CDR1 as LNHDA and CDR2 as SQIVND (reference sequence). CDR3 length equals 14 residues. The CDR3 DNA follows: TGTGCCAGTGCCCGGGACACGGGCTACAATGAGCAGTTCTTC. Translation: CASARDTGYNEQFF.

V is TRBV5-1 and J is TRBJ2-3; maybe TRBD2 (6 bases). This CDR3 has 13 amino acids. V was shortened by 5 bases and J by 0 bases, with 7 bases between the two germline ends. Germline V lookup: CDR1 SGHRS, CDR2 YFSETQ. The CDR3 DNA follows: TGCGCCAGCAGTGGGACTAGCACAGATACGCAGTATTTT. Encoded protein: CASSGTSTDTQYF.

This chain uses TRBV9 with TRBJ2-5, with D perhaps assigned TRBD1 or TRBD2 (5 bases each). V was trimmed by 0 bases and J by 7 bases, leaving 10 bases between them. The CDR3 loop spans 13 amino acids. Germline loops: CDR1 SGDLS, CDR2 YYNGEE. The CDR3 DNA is TGTGCCAGCAGCGTAGAAGAGGGGTCGACCCAGTACTTC. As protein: CASSVEEGSTQYF.

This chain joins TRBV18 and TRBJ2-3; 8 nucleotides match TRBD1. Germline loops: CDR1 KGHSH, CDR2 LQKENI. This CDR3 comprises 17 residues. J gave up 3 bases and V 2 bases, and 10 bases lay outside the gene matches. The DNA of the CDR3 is TGTGCCAGCTCACCATTGGGGTTCGGACAGGGAACAGATACGCAGTATTTT. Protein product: CASSPLGFGQGTDTQYF.

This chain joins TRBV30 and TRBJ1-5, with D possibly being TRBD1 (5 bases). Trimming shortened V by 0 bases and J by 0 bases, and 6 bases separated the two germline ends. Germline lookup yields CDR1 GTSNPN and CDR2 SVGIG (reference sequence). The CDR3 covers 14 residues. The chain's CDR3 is CAWSVGTSNQPQHF. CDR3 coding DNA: TGTGCCTGGAGTGTAGGGACTAGCAATCAGCCCCAGCATTTT.

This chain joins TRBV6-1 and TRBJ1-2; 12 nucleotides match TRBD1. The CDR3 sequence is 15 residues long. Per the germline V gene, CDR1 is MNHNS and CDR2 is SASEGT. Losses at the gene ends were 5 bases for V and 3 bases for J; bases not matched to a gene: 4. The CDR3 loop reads CASSWGQGADYGYTF. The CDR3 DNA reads TGTGCCAGCAGTTGGGGACAGGGGGCTGACTATGGCTACACCTTC.

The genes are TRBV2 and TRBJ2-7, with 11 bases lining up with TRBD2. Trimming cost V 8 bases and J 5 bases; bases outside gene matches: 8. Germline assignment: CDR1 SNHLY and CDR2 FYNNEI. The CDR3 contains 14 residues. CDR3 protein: CASGGTSGPHEQYF. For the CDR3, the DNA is TGTGCCAGCGGGGGGACTAGCGGACCCCACGAGCAGTACTTC. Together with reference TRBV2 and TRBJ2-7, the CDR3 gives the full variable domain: EPEVTQTPSHQVTQMGQEVILRCVPISNHLYFYWYRQILGQKVEFLVSFYNNEISEKSEIFDDQFSVERPDGSNFTLKIRSTKLEDSAMYFCASGGTSGPHEQYFGPGTRLTVT.

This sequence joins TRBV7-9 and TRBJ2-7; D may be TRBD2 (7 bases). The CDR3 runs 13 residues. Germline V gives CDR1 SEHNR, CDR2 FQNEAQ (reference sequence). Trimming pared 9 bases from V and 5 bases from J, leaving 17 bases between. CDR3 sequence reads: CARGGRDLDEQYF. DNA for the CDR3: TGTGCCAGGGGGGGGCGGGATCTCGACGAGCAGTACTTC.